The next 17 T cell receptor beta chains were all read from a single sample in a study of response to subunit inactivated influenza vaccine. TCRdb re-called the RT-PCR reads through MiXCR, storing one row per CDR3 protein. The repertoire holds hundreds of thousands of distinct CDR3 sequences, with about 10% as singletons. The source material was PBMCs from blood, sampled more than 35 days after vaccination. These receptors were taken from a man aged 50-59 years who received an inactivated influenza vaccine.

This clonotype was counted many times. The rearrangement links TRBV20-1 to TRBJ2-1, with TRBD1 matching 10 bases. This CDR3 spans 17 amino acids. CDR1 and CDR2 from the germline V gene are DFQATT and SNEGSKA (reference sequence). J gave up 6 bases and V 0 bases, and 11 bases lay outside the gene matches. In DNA, the CDR3 is TGCAGTGCTAGAGACCCAAACTCCCGGACAGGGGGCAATGAGCAGTTCTTC. Translation gives CSARDPNSRTGGNEQFF.

The table lists this clonotype with a few counts. The chain is built from TRBV12-3 or TRBV12-4 and TRBJ1-5; possibly TRBD1 for D (6 bases). V was clipped by 7 bases and J by 3 bases, with 13 bases between them. The CDR3 consists of 14 residues. DNA for the CDR3: TGTGCCAGCAAAGAGGACAGCTACAATCAGCCCCAGCATTTT. Its protein product is CASKEDSYNQPQHF.

In this sample, this clonotype turned up a few times. V is TRBV15 and J is TRBJ1-5; possible D gene TRBD1, 5 bases. CDR1 and CDR2 (germline): LNHNV, YYDKDF (reference sequence). The CDR3 sequence is 13 residues long. The germline V and J ends were trimmed by 8 bases and 6 bases, with 14 bases remaining between them. CDR3 coding DNA: TGTGCCACCTCGGACAAAGTTGGTCAGCCCCAGCATTTT. The encoded protein is CATSDKVGQPQHF.

In its sample, this clonotype was seen many times. The chain recombines TRBV30 with TRBJ2-7; a weak D match, TRBD2 (5 bases). Trimming cost V 4 bases and J 5 bases, with 15 bases left between them. Looked up from germline, CDR1 is GTSNPN and CDR2 is SVGIG (reference sequence). There are 13 residues in the CDR3. The DNA of the CDR3 is TGTGCCTGGAACGAACAGACGGGGAACGAGCAGTACTTC. It encodes CAWNEQTGNEQYF.

This clonotype was observed a handful of times. V gene TRBV2 combines with J gene TRBJ2-3; 16 bases match TRBD2. The CDR3 spans 17 residues. V lost 6 bases to trimming and J lost 3 bases; unmatched junction nucleotides: 6. Germline V CDR1 and CDR2: SNHLY, FYNNEI. The DNA of the CDR3 is TGTGCCAGCAGACCGGGACTAGCGGGAGGGCTGACAGATACGCAGTATTTT. It codes for CASRPGLAGGLTDTQYF. The full variable domain, in which reference TRBV2 and TRBJ2-3 provide the parts outside the CDR3, is EPEVTQTPSHQVTQMGQEVILRCVPISNHLYFYWYRQILGQKVEFLVSFYNNEISEKSEIFDDQFSVERPDGSNFTLKIRSTKLEDSAMYFCASRPGLAGGLTDTQYFGPGTRLTVL.

This clonotype appeared many times. The V and J genes are TRBV2 and TRBJ2-1; the match to TRBD1 covers 7 bases. This CDR3 is 17 amino acids long. Germline V CDR1 and CDR2: SNHLY, FYNNEI. J was trimmed by 3 bases and V by 2 bases; bases with no gene match: 10. CDR3 bases: TGTGCCAGCAGTGAAAGTCTGGGACAGTCCATCTACAATGAGCAGTTCTTC. Amino acid sequence: CASSESLGQSIYNEQFF.

The CDR3 DNA follows: TGTGCCAGCAGCTTACTTGGACAGGGCTGGCTGTTTTTT. Protein product: CASSLLGQGWLFF. The gene calls are TRBV7-2 and TRBJ2-2, with 8 bases aligning to TRBD1. This CDR3 spans 13 amino acids. Trimming removed 2 bases from V and 13 bases from J; junction bases left unmatched: 6. CDR1 is SGHTA, CDR2 FQGNSA, per germline.

This clonotype was counted only a few times. The rearrangement links TRBV10-3 to TRBJ2-7, with D maybe TRBD1 (6 bases). V lost 9 bases, J lost 2 bases, and 26 bases lay in between. This CDR3 is 17 amino acids long. Germline values: CDR1 ENHRY, CDR2 SYGVKD. The CDR3 is CAIIEPNTRQETYEQYF. CDR3 DNA sequence: TGTGCCATTATCGAGCCTAATACACGACAGGAGACCTACGAGCAGTACTTC.

The sample holds a few counts of this clonotype. The chain links TRBV4-3 to TRBJ1-3; TRBD1 matches at 8 bases. The CDR3 length is 18 residues. The junction had 11 bases not matched to a gene; V was cut back by 0 bases and J by 4 bases. The V gene's germline CDR1 is LGHNA and CDR2 YSLEER. The CDR3, as DNA: TGCGCCAGCAGCCAAGATCTCAACTCCGGGACAGGAGGAAACACCATATATTTT. Translated: CASSQDLNSGTGGNTIYF.

This clonotype came up many times. The chain carries TRBV20-1 and TRBJ1-1, with D uncertain. The CDR3 is made up of 14 amino acids. V gave up 1 base and J gave up 0 bases, with 9 bases separating them. CDR1 DFQATT and CDR2 SNEGSKA come from the germline V gene (reference sequence). The CDR3 coding sequence is TGCAGTGCTAGAGTTATCCAACTGAACACTGAAGCTTTCTTT. It is translated as CSARVIQLNTEAFF.

This sequence joins TRBV14 and TRBJ2-2; possibly TRBD2 for D (6 bases). Germline CDR1 and CDR2: SGHDN and FVKESK. The CDR3 consists of 15 residues. Deletions cut 2 bases from V and 1 base from J, with 8 bases between. For the CDR3, the DNA is TGTGCCAGCAGCCAACTAGCGAGGAACACCGGGGAGCTGTTTTTT. Translated: CASSQLARNTGELFF.

This clonotype was detected a few times. This chain uses TRBV6-5 with TRBJ2-3; TRBD2 matches at 10 bases. This CDR3 is 17 amino acids long. V gave up 2 bases and J gave up 6 bases; unmatched junction bases: 11. The V gene's germline CDR1 is MNHEY and CDR2 SVGAGI. In nucleotides, the CDR3 is TGTGCCAGCAGTTACCGTGAATTAGCGGGGGGTAAGGATACGCAGTATTTT. This sequence encodes CASSYRELAGGKDTQYF.

J is TRBJ2-5 and V is TRBV4-3; D may be TRBD1 (6 bases). The ends were cut back, 0 bases at V and 4 bases at J, with 9 bases in the middle. The germline V gene encodes CDR1 LGHNA and CDR2 YSLEER. The CDR3 runs to 14 residues. CDR3 coding DNA: TGCGCCAGCAGCCAAGACACAGGGATAGAGACCCAGTACTTC. Protein product: CASSQDTGIETQYF.

This clonotype was observed a handful of times. The chain joins TRBV6-1 to TRBJ1-1; TRBD1 might be the D (6 bases). The V end was cut by 1 base, the J end by 4 bases, with 13 bases between. From germline, CDR1 is MNHNS and CDR2 SASEGT. The length of the CDR3 is 15 residues. The CDR3 DNA is TGTGCCAGCAGTGAAGATCCCAGGGGTCGCACTGAAGCTTTCTTT. Its translation is CASSEDPRGRTEAFF.

Many counts were recorded for this clonotype. The chain couples TRBV20-1 to TRBJ1-4; possibly TRBD1 for D (5 bases). The CDR3 is 16 amino acids. In germline, CDR1 is DFQATT, CDR2 SNEGSKA (reference sequence). V was trimmed by 5 bases and J by 3 bases, leaving 19 bases between them. The CDR3 coding sequence is TGCAGTGCTCTGGACGGTCTGAAGGGGTCTAATGAAAAACTGTTTTTT. Protein product: CSALDGLKGSNEKLFF.

The chain combines TRBV20-1 with TRBJ2-1; a possible D gene is TRBD1 (5 bases). Trimming left V 6 bases short and J 2 bases short, with 14 bases between. Germline-derived CDR1 and CDR2 are DFQATT and SNEGSKA (reference sequence). This CDR3 is built from 14 residues. The DNA for the CDR3 is TGCAGTGCCTCCCCCAAGGGGCCCTACAATGAGCAGTTCTTC. This translates into CSASPKGPYNEQFF.

This clonotype was seen more than once but under ten times. The V gene is TRBV3-1, the J gene TRBJ2-7, with D possibly TRBD2 on 6 matching bases. The germline V and J ends were trimmed by 1 base and 6 bases, with 13 bases remaining between them. Germline V gene data show CDR1 as LGHDT and CDR2 as YNNKEL (reference sequence). There are 14 residues in the CDR3. In DNA form, the CDR3 reads TGTGCCAGCAGCCAAGCGGCGGGGATTCGCGAGCAGTACTTC. Its protein product is CASSQAAGIREQYF.